Listed below are T cell receptor beta chains from one sample, sequenced in a study of molecular identifiers for immune sequencing clone quantification. A single record per CDR3 protein comes from TCRdb applying MiXCR to the PCR reads. Of 300,000 to 400,000 distinct CDR3 sequences in the sample, roughly a quarter were seen once. The sample taken for sequencing was naive CD8+ T cells from blood, with Jurkat cell RNA spiked in. Receptors originate from a human donor in good health. Some libraries in this study had Jurkat cell RNA spiked in. The CDR3 runs from the conserved cysteine through the conserved F or W. The D gene is left open where the match is weak.

>TRBV2|TRBD2
CASSEYHPAGRTDTQYF
>TRBV5-5|TRBD1
CASSSSGTVNSPLHF
>TRBV19|.
CASNFMGGTQPQHF
>TRBV2|.
CASSSLLDEQFF
>TRBV30|.
CAWSVGGAEQYF
>TRBV6-1|TRBD2
CASSPGTRISYNEQFF
>TRBV4-1|TRBD1
CASSPDRQGLTYEQYF
>TRBV2|.
CASSDRPGSYEQYF
>TRBV24-1|.
CATAFGSAVTDTQYF
>TRBV11-2|.
CASPPGTEQFF
>TRBV4-1|TRBD1
CASSHDRASNQPQHF
>TRBV6-2/TRBV6-3|TRBD2
CASSSPRRGGIDEQFF
>TRBV5-1|.
CASSYAGYNEQFF
>TRBV2|.
CASTFDSGNQPQHF
>TRBV11-2|.
CASSLLGPYNEQFF
>TRBV4-3|TRBD2
CASSPSSGSWYNEQFF
>TRBV12-3/TRBV12-4|.
CASTRGSGETQYF
>TRBV11-2|.
CASSLEGTRYNEQFF
>TRBV28|.
CASSPQTVQETQYF
>TRBV5-1|TRBD1
CASSSTGGVEQYF
>TRBV9|.
CASSVAVFSEQYF
>TRBV5-4|TRBD1
CASSSTGGADTEAFF
>TRBV2|TRBD2
CASSYRLAGFPPTDTQYF
>TRBV6-5|.
CASSSISEAFF
>TRBV6-2/TRBV6-3|.
CATILTPGTEAFF
>TRBV13|.
CASSPPSPIYGYTF
>TRBV29-1|.
CNAEGYHEQYF
>TRBV30|.
CAWSVANHQETQYF
>TRBV3-1|.
CASSQGEVGLVPPQHF
>TRBV5-6|.
CASSLADRSQETQYF
>TRBV20-1|.
CSARSSRGLGTYEQCF
>TRBV12-3/TRBV12-4|.
CASSCWDCKNEQFF
>TRBV30|.
CAWSWSDTDTQYF
>TRBV30|.
CAWSVYQETQHF
>TRBV27|TRBD1
CASSLSGGGNNQPQHF
>TRBV11-2|TRBD1
CASSLVGQGVKEQYF
>TRBV27|TRBD1
CASSPGTGYNQPQHF
>TRBV13|.
CASSPPGGRRDTQYF
>TRBV30|.
CAWSPVNTEAFF
>TRBV30|.
CAWSPETSTDTQYF
>TRBV4-3|.
CASSQDLVQSYTEAFF
>TRBV4-3|.
CARSQSRQGYGNEKLFF
>TRBV20-1|.
CSARGPEAYEQYF
>TRBV4-1|.
CASSPERGLSTEAFF
>TRBV11-2|.
CASSPGEGGMSTDTQYF
>TRBV12-3/TRBV12-4|.
CASSLGVYTDTQYF
>TRBV30|.
CAWSVLSQETQYF
>TRBV20-1|.
CSASPTRYHYEQYF
>TRBV3-1|.
CASSQDPPSGVDGYTF
>TRBV4-1|.
CASSHLEDKRYGFTF
>TRBV7-9|TRBD1
CAGSSLEQGYEQYF
>TRBV7-6|.
CASSPSSRRNEQFF
>TRBV3-1|.
CASSQGGAPSYEQYF
>TRBV14|.
CGSSPFSQETQCF
>TRBV29-1|TRBD1
CSVAGTGRYEQYF
>TRBV6-5|TRBD1
CASSRDRGRGYTEAFF
>TRBV7-9|TRBD2
CASSLGAGGGNEQFF
>TRBV11-2|.
CASSSQGFQETQYF
>TRBV4-1|.
CASSQELPRGLMNTEAFF